These 13 T cell receptor beta chains originate from one sample sequenced in a study of long-term antiretroviral therapy in people with HIV. At survey level, the immunoSEQ assay was run in its v3.0 version. This table comes from immunoSEQ multiplex PCR, and its TCRdb copy is limited to in-frame clones, with some not included. Among about 23,000 clones, over 70% were seen once, and the ten largest hold 4% to 6%. The starting material was unsorted PBMCs, obtained 0.3 years after starting antiretroviral therapy. The receptors were gathered from a man aged 45-65 years with HIV.

The chain joins TRBV10-2 to TRBJ2-1; TRBD1 aligns across 7 bases. The CDR3 is 14 residues long. The V and J ends lost 3 bases and 10 bases, in that order; junction bases with no gene match: 9. The germline V gene has CDR1 WSHSY and CDR2 SAAADI. This CDR3 is CASSDLTGSDEQFF. DNA for the CDR3: TGCGCCAGCAGTGATTTGACAGGGTCGGACGAGCAGTTCTTC.

The sample holds a few counts of this clone. The chain has TRBV30 and TRBJ1-1, with a tentative D call TRBD1 (5 bases). V shed 3 bases and J shed 10 bases, with 12 bases lying between them. CDR3 length: 11 amino acids. CDR1 and CDR2 from the germline V gene are GTSNPN and SVGIG (reference sequence). CDR3 region: CAWSTGKPAFF. The CDR3 DNA reads TGTGCCTGGAGCACAGGTAAACCAGCTTTCTTT.

The table lists this clone with a few counts. This chain connects TRBV19 to TRBJ1-5; no clear D gene. V gave up 5 bases and J gave up 5 bases, with 16 bases separating them. The CDR3 sequence is 15 residues long. Germline lookup yields CDR1 LNHDA and CDR2 SQIVND (reference sequence). The CDR3 DNA reads TGTGCCAGTAGTCCGCGTCCTGGCGGGGATCAGCCCCAGCATTTT. Its translation is CASSPRPGGDQPQHF.

The gene calls are TRBV7-2 and TRBJ1-1, with D hard to call. The length of the CDR3 is 13 residues. Per the germline V gene, CDR1 is SGHTA and CDR2 is FQGNSA. V lost 1 base and J 0 bases, leaving 3 bases between the germline ends. CDR3 loop: CASSLELNTEAFF. The CDR3 DNA reads TGTGCCAGCAGCTTAGAGTTGAACACTGAAGCTTTCTTT. The entire variable domain, with the rest obtained from reference TRBV7-2 and TRBJ1-1, is as follows: GAGVSQSPSNKVTEKGKDVELRCDPISGHTALYWYRQSLGQGLEFLIYFQGNSAPDKSGLPSDRFSAERTGGSVSTLTIQRTQQEDSAVYLCASSLELNTEAFFGQGTRLTVV.

The chain couples TRBV10-1 to TRBJ2-7; D not resolved. The CDR3 spans 13 residues. CDR1 and CDR2 from the germline V gene are WNHNN and SYGVQD (reference sequence). V lost 4 bases and J 2 bases, leaving 9 bases between the germline ends. CDR3 amino acids: CASSGTDTYEQYF. The CDR3 nucleotides read TGCGCCAGCAGTGGAACCGATACCTACGAGCAGTACTTC.

In this sample, this clone turned up once. The J gene is TRBJ1-1, the V gene TRBV6-6, with D uncertain. The CDR3 covers 14 residues. Trimming removed 4 bases at V and 1 base at J, with 10 bases between. Germline CDR1 is MNHNY and CDR2 is SVGAGI (reference sequence). CDR3 bases: TGTGCCAGCAGTTTAAGGGTAACGAACACTGAAGCTTTCTTT. This encodes CASSLRVTNTEAFF.

The chain has TRBV6-1 and TRBJ2-1; D not certain. The germline gives CDR1 MNHNS, CDR2 SASEGT. The CDR3 is 13 amino acids. The ends were cut back, 3 bases at V and 7 bases at J, with 10 bases in the middle. The CDR3 DNA reads as TGTGCCAGCAGTGATAAAAGTGGGAATGAGCAGTTCTTC. Translation: CASSDKSGNEQFF.

This clone was seen a handful of times. The chain links TRBV6-6 to TRBJ1-5, with D perhaps matching TRBD1 (6 bases). Germline V gene lookup returns CDR1 MNHNY and CDR2 SVGAGI (reference sequence). Trimming removed 5 bases at V and 4 bases at J, with 15 bases between. This CDR3 comprises 15 residues. CDR3 region: CASSPLGQGNQPQHF. The CDR3 region has the DNA TGTGCCAGCAGTCCGCTAGGGCAGGGGAATCAGCCCCAGCATTTT.

This chain connects TRBV29-1 to TRBJ1-2; no reliable D call. Germline CDR1 reads SQVTM; CDR2 reads ANQGSEA. The CDR3 runs 11 residues. With 6 bases removed from V and 3 bases from J, the gap between germline ends came to 8 bases. CDR3: CSVWTDYGYTF. The CDR3 DNA reads as TGCAGCGTCTGGACGGACTATGGCTACACCTTC.

The chain combines TRBV6-5 with TRBJ2-7; the match to TRBD1 covers 7 bases. This CDR3 has 14 amino acids. The V segment lost 6 bases and the J segment 6 bases; nucleotides outside the gene matches: 11. CDR1 is MNHEY, CDR2 SVGAGI, per germline. The CDR3 spells CASSGQADVGEQYF. The CDR3 DNA reads TGTGCCAGCAGCGGACAGGCCGATGTCGGCGAGCAGTACTTC.

This chain uses TRBV7-9 with TRBJ2-1, with 7 bases fitting TRBD2. The CDR3 loop spans 16 amino acids. V dropped 5 bases and J dropped 4; count of bases not matched to a gene: 11. Per germline, CDR1 SEHNR and CDR2 FQNEAQ (reference sequence). CDR3 amino acids: CASSPITWDYYNEQFF. CDR3 DNA sequence: TGTGCCAGCAGCCCAATAACCTGGGACTATTACAATGAGCAGTTCTTC.

This CDR3 reads CAWTLLAGGGVKNIQYF. CDR3 in DNA: TGTGCCTGGACACTTCTAGCGGGGGGTGGAGTGAAAAACATTCAGTACTTC. J is TRBJ2-4 and V is TRBV30; 11 bases map to TRBD2. The CDR3 length is 17 residues. CDR1 GTSNPN and CDR2 SVGIG come from the germline V gene (reference sequence). The V and J ends lost 4 bases and 4 bases, in that order; junction bases with no gene match: 12. Full variable domain (missing parts from reference TRBV30 and TRBJ2-4): SQTIHQWPATLVQPVGSPLSLECTVEGTSNPNLYWYRQAAGRGLQLLFYSVGIGQISSEVPQNLSASRPQDRQFILSSKKLLLSDSGFYLCAWTLLAGGGVKNIQYFGAGTRLSVL.

The V and J genes are TRBV29-1 and TRBJ2-1, with TRBD2 matching over 7 bases. From germline, CDR1 is SQVTM and CDR2 ANQGSEA. Losses at the gene ends were 4 bases for V and 3 bases for J; bases not matched to a gene: 3. There are 13 residues in the CDR3. The DNA of the CDR3 is TGCAGCGTTGTACTAGCGCTCTACAATGAGCAGTTCTTC. Protein product: CSVVLALYNEQFF.